Following are 6 T cell receptor beta chains from one sample sequenced in a study of cytomegalovirus exposure and HLA in healthy donors. The PCR used 60 Vbeta and 13 Jbeta primers. Clones were read by immunoSEQ multiplex PCR, and TCRdb kept only the in-frame ones, dropping some. The table records about 160,000 clones, 80% to 90% of them present only once. The sample taken for sequencing was PBMCs. The receptors come from a woman between 18 and 30 years old in good health and CMV-seronegative.

This chain joins TRBV5-8 and TRBJ1-4; 9 positions agree with TRBD1. V shed 4 bases and J 7 bases; nucleotides not matched to a gene: 5. The germline V gene has CDR1 SGHTS and CDR2 YDEGEE. The CDR3 length is 14 residues. CDR3 in amino acids: CASSIGTGFEKLFF. The CDR3 DNA sequence: TGTGCCAGCAGCATTGGGACAGGGTTTGAAAAACTGTTTTTT.

Notes on this clone: The junction and the germline gene differ at one end; a read error may be behind it. This chain joins TRBV7-7 and TRBJ2-7; 10 positions match TRBD1. Per the germline V gene, CDR1 is SSHAT and CDR2 is FNYEAQ (reference sequence). The CDR3 is 17 amino acids. The CDR3 nucleotides are TGTGCTAGCAGACTTCAACCGGGACAGGGGTCCCCCTACGAGCAGTACTTC. This translates into CASRLQPGQGSPYEQYF.

The V and J genes are TRBV6-6 and TRBJ2-7; 7 bases are shared with TRBD2. This CDR3 has 15 residues. CDR1 and CDR2 (germline): MNHNY, SVGAGI (reference sequence). The trim removed 7 bases at V and 2 bases at J, leaving 11 bases unmatched. The chain's CDR3 is CASTPTGEGPYEQYF. The CDR3 DNA follows: TGTGCCAGCACCCCAACGGGGGAGGGGCCCTACGAGCAGTACTTC.

The gene calls are TRBV19 and TRBJ1-2; tentative D call: TRBD1 (6 bases). CDR3 length: 12 amino acids. The germline CDR1 and CDR2 sequences are LNHDA and SQIVND (reference sequence). V was pared by 5 bases and J by 9 bases, with 13 bases between. CDR3 loop: CASSGWTESYTF. CDR3 in DNA: TGTGCCAGTAGTGGCTGGACAGAGAGCTACACCTTC.

Of note for this clone: The junction differs from germline at one of its ends, possibly a read error. The chain employs TRBV7-9 and TRBJ1-5; no clear D gene. Germline values: CDR1 SEHNR, CDR2 FQNEAQ (reference sequence). The CDR3 has 12 amino acids. The CDR3 protein is CSSRRDNQPQHF. The DNA of the CDR3 is TGTTCCAGCAGGCGGGACAATCAGCCCCAGCATTTT.

The CDR3 nucleotides read TGCGCCAGCAGCCAAGCCCCAGACCAGAGCGGGTACGAGCAGTACTTC. It codes for CASSQAPDQSGYEQYF. The chain has TRBV4-1 and TRBJ2-7; possible D gene TRBD2, 6 bases. CDR1 MGHRA and CDR2 YSYEKL come from the germline V gene. CDR3 size: 16 residues. With 1 base removed from V and 4 bases from J, the gap between germline ends came to 17 bases.